The 21 T cell receptor beta chains reported below all come from one sample, sequenced in a study of blood T cell repertoires in COVID-19. Sequenced by immunoSEQ multiplex PCR; TCRdb stores in-frame clones only, minus some. The sample lists hundreds of thousands of clones; around nine tenths were seen once. Sequenced material: peripheral blood. These receptors were taken from an older man with acute or convalescent COVID-19.

The CDR3 sequence: CASSQGGGVYNEQFF. The CDR3 DNA sequence: TGTGCCAGCAGCCAAGGCGGGGGGGTATACAATGAGCAGTTCTTC. The V and J genes are TRBV4-2 and TRBJ2-1; 9 nucleotides align to TRBD2. The V segment lost 1 base and the J segment 4 bases; nucleotides outside the gene matches: 2. The CDR3 spans 15 residues. The germline gives CDR1 LGHNA, CDR2 YNFKEQ.

The chain employs TRBV20-1 and TRBJ2-6; the D gene is possibly TRBD2 (5 bases). Germline loops: CDR1 DFQATT, CDR2 SNEGSKA (reference sequence). V was pared by 3 bases and J by 0 bases, with 9 bases between. CDR3 size: 15 residues. In DNA form, the CDR3 reads TGCAGTGCTAGTCGGGGTCCCTCTGGGGCCAACGTCCTGACTTTC. It yields the protein CSASRGPSGANVLTF.

This chain connects TRBV5-4 to TRBJ2-2, with 7 nucleotides matching TRBD2. The V gene end was trimmed by 4 bases and the J gene end by 4 bases; junction bases not matched to a gene: 10. The length of the CDR3 is 16 residues. Per the germline V gene, CDR1 is SGHNT and CDR2 is YYREEE (reference sequence). CDR3 loop: CASSDTRGLSTGELFF. The CDR3 bases are TGTGCCAGCAGCGACACCCGGGGACTAAGCACCGGGGAGCTGTTTTTT.

The rearrangement joins TRBV5-1 to TRBJ1-2; D is possibly TRBD1 (5 bases). In germline, CDR1 is SGHRS, CDR2 YFSETQ. V gave up 4 bases and J gave up 5 bases, with 9 bases separating them. The CDR3 spans 12 residues. The CDR3 sequence is CASSADMYGYTF. For the CDR3, the DNA is TGCGCCAGCAGCGCGGACATGTATGGCTACACCTTC.

V usage is TRBV25-1 and J usage is TRBJ1-2; D possibly corresponds to TRBD1 (6 bases). Trimming left V 3 bases short and J 8 bases short, with 16 bases between. The CDR3 is 14 amino acids. Germline-derived CDR1 and CDR2 are MGHDK and SYGVNS. The CDR3 is CASSDLTGRGGYTF. In nucleotides, the CDR3 is TGTGCCAGCAGTGACCTCACAGGGCGAGGGGGCTACACCTTC.

V is TRBV4-3 and J is TRBJ1-2, with D uncertain. Trimming removed 0 bases at V and 1 base at J, with 6 bases between. Germline V CDR1 and CDR2: LGHNA, YSLEER. The CDR3 has 14 amino acids. CDR3 DNA: TGCGCCAGCAGCCAAGATCGGGTTAACTATGGCTACACCTTC. It codes for CASSQDRVNYGYTF.

The gene calls are TRBV2 and TRBJ1-4; D is perhaps TRBD1 (5 bases). The CDR3 has 14 amino acids. CDR1 and CDR2 from the germline V gene are SNHLY and FYNNEI. V was cut by 5 bases and J by 4 bases, with 11 bases left in between. CDR3 DNA: TGTGCCAGCAGTAAAGACAGAAATAATGAAAAACTGTTTTTT. Translation gives CASSKDRNNEKLFF.

This clone was counted a single time. The chain has TRBV6-1 and TRBJ1-5; no clear D gene. Germline values: CDR1 MNHNS, CDR2 SASEGT. V lost 3 bases to trimming and J lost 4 bases, with 13 bases between them. The CDR3 covers 15 residues. As DNA, the CDR3 is TGTGCCAGCAGTGAGGCACAGTTTAGTAATCAGCCCCAGCATTTT. Amino acid sequence: CASSEAQFSNQPQHF.

The chain recombines TRBV5-4 with TRBJ1-4, with 7 bases matching TRBD1. CDR1 is SGHNT and CDR2 is YYREEE in the germline V gene (reference sequence). V was clipped by 5 bases and J by 5 bases; unmatched bases: 6. CDR3 length: 14 residues. The CDR3: CASSRDSANEKLFF. The CDR3 nucleotides are TGTGCCAGCAGTCGGGACAGCGCCAATGAAAAACTGTTTTTT.

The rearrangement uses TRBV5-4 and TRBJ2-3, with 11 bases fitting TRBD1. CDR1 and CDR2 (germline): SGHNT, YYREEE (reference sequence). The length of the CDR3 is 15 residues. V shed 0 bases and J 4 bases; nucleotides not matched to a gene: 1. DNA for the CDR3: TGTGCCAGCAGCTTGGGGGGACAGGGGGCAGATACGCAGTATTTT. Amino acid sequence: CASSLGGQGADTQYF.

Notes on this clone: Distinct nucleotide sequences in the sample also encode this CDR3. The chain links TRBV28 to TRBJ1-1, with D tentatively TRBD1 (5 bases). Trimming pared 2 bases from V and 5 bases from J, leaving 9 bases between. Germline CDR1 is MDHEN and CDR2 is SYDVKM. This CDR3 has 13 amino acids. As DNA, the CDR3 is TGTGCCAGCAGTTTACAGGGCGGTACTGAAGCTTTCTTT. It codes for CASSLQGGTEAFF.

The chain carries TRBV19 and TRBJ2-1; TRBD2 aligns across 13 bases. Looked up from germline, CDR1 is LNHDA and CDR2 is SQIVND (reference sequence). V shed 5 bases and J 9 bases; nucleotides not matched to a gene: 7. The CDR3 consists of 15 residues. The chain's CDR3 is CASSGGTSGIGEQFF. The CDR3 DNA is TGTGCCAGTAGTGGAGGGACTAGCGGGATCGGTGAGCAGTTCTTC.

The sample holds a few counts of this clone. The rearrangement links TRBV6-2 or TRBV6-3 to TRBJ2-3; TRBD2 aligns across 13 bases. V trimming: 2 bases; J trimming: 1 base; junction bases outside the gene matches: 3. This CDR3 contains 17 residues. Germline CDR1 reads MNHEY; CDR2 reads SVGEGT. Written as DNA, the CDR3 is TGTGCCAGCAGTTACACTAGCGGGAGGGCCGGCACAGATACGCAGTATTTT. Protein sequence: CASSYTSGRAGTDTQYF.

The V and J genes are TRBV10-3 and TRBJ2-3; 7 bases fit TRBD2. This CDR3 contains 17 residues. Looked up from germline, CDR1 is ENHRY and CDR2 is SYGVKD. With 5 bases clipped from V and 2 bases from J, the junction kept 13 bases outside the gene matches. CDR3 bases: TGTGCCATCAGTCCCCACAGAGACCGGGACTACACAGATACGCAGTATTTT. This translates into CAISPHRDRDYTDTQYF.

The chain combines TRBV18 with TRBJ2-7, with D unclear. The germline V gene has CDR1 KGHSH and CDR2 LQKENI. The germline V and J ends were trimmed by 5 bases and 0 bases, with 5 bases remaining between them. The CDR3 runs to 12 residues. The CDR3 region has the DNA TGTGCCAGCTCATCGAGCTCCTACGAGCAGTACTTC. This sequence encodes CASSSSSYEQYF. Variable domain in full (rest from reference TRBV18 and TRBJ2-7): NAGVMQNPRHLVRRRGQEARLRCSPMKGHSHVYWYRQLPEEGLKFMVYLQKENIIDESGMPKERFSAEFPKEGPSILRIQQVVRGDSAAYFCASSSSSYEQYFGPGTRLTVT.

The rearrangement joins TRBV29-1 to TRBJ1-1; D remains ambiguous. V gave up 4 bases and J gave up 4 bases, with 7 bases separating them. In germline, CDR1 is SQVTM, CDR2 ANQGSEA. The CDR3 spans 11 residues. The CDR3 here is CSVVSLTEAFF. CDR3 coding DNA: TGCAGCGTTGTATCCCTCACTGAAGCTTTCTTT. The variable domain in full, completed from reference TRBV29-1 and TRBJ1-1, reads SAVISQKPSRDICQRGTSLTIQCQVDSQVTMMFWYRQQPGQSLTLIATANQGSEATYESGFVIDKFPISRPNLTFSTLTVSNMSPEDSSIYLCSVVSLTEAFFGQGTRLTVV.

The CDR3 nucleotides are TGCAGTGCTGCCCTAAGAGGCTACACCTTC. Residues: CSAALRGYTF. The V call is TRBV20-1, the J call TRBJ1-2; the D is unclear. Germline assignment: CDR1 DFQATT and CDR2 SNEGSKA (reference sequence). This CDR3 is 10 amino acids long. The V gene lost 5 bases and the J gene lost 8 bases, with 9 bases spanning the gap.

This chain connects TRBV19 to TRBJ2-7; 8 positions agree with TRBD1. Germline lookup yields CDR1 LNHDA and CDR2 SQIVND (reference sequence). The CDR3 has 15 residues. The trim removed 1 base at V and 2 bases at J, leaving 4 bases unmatched. The CDR3 loop is CASSIAGQATYEQYF. The CDR3 coding sequence is TGTGCCAGTAGTATAGCGGGACAGGCAACCTACGAGCAGTACTTC.

This rearrangement joins TRBV7-9 to TRBJ2-1; the D gene is possibly TRBD1 (6 bases). The CDR3 runs 17 residues. The germline gives CDR1 SEHNR, CDR2 FQNEAQ (reference sequence). V was trimmed by 4 bases and J by 3 bases, leaving 19 bases between them. Written as DNA, the CDR3 is TGTGCCAGCAGCTCGCCCCTGTGGGGGCAAAACTACAATGAGCAGTTCTTC. Amino acid sequence: CASSSPLWGQNYNEQFF.

The chain links TRBV28 to TRBJ1-4; tentatively, D is TRBD1 (5 bases). With 7 bases removed from V and 5 bases from J, the gap between germline ends came to 14 bases. The CDR3 covers 14 residues. The germline V gene encodes CDR1 MDHEN and CDR2 SYDVKM. The CDR3 DNA sequence: TGTGCCAGCAACCGACAGCACCAGAATGAAAAACTGTTTTTT. Protein: CASNRQHQNEKLFF. Drawing the rest from reference TRBV28 and TRBJ1-4, the complete variable domain is DVKVTQSSRYLVKRTGEKVFLECVQDMDHENMFWYRQDPGLGLRLIYFSYDVKMKEKGDIPEGYSVSREKKERFSLILESASTNQTSMYLCASNRQHQNEKLFFGSGTQLSVL.

The gene calls are TRBV7-8 and TRBJ1-1; D not certain. There are 13 residues in the CDR3. V was shortened by 1 base and J by 8 bases, with 11 bases between the two germline ends. Germline values: CDR1 SGHVS, CDR2 FQNEAQ. CDR3 in DNA: TGTGCCAGCAGCTTAGTCGGAGGGCAAGAAGCTTTCTTT. This translates into CASSLVGGQEAFF.